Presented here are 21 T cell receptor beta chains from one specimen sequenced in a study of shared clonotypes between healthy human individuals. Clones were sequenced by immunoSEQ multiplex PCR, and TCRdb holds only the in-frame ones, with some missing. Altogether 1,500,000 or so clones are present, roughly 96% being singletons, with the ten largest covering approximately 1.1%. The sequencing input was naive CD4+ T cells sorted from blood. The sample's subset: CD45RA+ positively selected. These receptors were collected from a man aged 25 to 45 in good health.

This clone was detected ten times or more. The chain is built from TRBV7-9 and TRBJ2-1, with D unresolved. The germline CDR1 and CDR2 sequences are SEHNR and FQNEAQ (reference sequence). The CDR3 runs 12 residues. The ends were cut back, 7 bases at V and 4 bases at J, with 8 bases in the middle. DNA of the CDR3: TGTGCCAGCACCGATACTTACAATGAGCAGTTCTTC. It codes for CASTDTYNEQFF.

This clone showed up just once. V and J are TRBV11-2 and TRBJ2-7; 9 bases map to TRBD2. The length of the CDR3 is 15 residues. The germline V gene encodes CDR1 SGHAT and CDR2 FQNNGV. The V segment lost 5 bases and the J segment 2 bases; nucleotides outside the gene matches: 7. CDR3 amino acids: CASSAGGGGAYEQYF. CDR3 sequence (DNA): TGTGCCAGCAGCGCCGGCGGCGGGGGGGCCTACGAGCAGTACTTC.

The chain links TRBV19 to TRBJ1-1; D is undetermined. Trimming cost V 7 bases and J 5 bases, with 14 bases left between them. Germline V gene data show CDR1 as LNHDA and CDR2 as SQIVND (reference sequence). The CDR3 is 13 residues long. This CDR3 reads CASMDFTGTEAFF. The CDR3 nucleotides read TGTGCCAGTATGGACTTCACCGGGACTGAAGCTTTCTTT. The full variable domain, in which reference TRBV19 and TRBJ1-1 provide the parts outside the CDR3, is DGGITQSPKYLFRKEGQNVTLSCEQNLNHDAMYWYRQDPGQGLRLIYYSQIVNDFQKGDIAEGYSVSREKKESFPLTVTSAQKNPTAFYLCASMDFTGTEAFFGQGTRLTVV.

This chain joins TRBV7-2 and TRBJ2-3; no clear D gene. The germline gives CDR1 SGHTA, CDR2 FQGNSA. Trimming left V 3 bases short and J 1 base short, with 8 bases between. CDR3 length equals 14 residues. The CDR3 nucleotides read TGTGCCAGCAGCTTTATGACTGGCACAGATACGCAGTATTTT. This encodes CASSFMTGTDTQYF.

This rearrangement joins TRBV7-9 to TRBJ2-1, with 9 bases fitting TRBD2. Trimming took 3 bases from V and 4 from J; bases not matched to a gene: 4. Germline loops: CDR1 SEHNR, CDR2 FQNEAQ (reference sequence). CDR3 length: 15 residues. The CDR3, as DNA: TGTGCCAGCAGCTTTGCGGGGGGGCGATACAATGAGCAGTTCTTC. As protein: CASSFAGGRYNEQFF.

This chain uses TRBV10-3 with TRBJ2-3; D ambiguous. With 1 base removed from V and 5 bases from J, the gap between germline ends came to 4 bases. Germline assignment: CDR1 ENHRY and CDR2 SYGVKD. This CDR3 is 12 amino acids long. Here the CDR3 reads CAISELEDTQYF. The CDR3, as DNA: TGTGCCATCAGTGAGTTGGAAGATACGCAGTATTTT.

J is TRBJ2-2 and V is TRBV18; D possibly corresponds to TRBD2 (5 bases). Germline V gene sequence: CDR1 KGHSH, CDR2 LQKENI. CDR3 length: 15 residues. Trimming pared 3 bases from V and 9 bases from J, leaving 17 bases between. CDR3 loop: CASSPPLLTTRELFF. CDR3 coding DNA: TGTGCCAGCTCACCGCCCCTCTTGACTACGAGGGAGCTGTTTTTT.

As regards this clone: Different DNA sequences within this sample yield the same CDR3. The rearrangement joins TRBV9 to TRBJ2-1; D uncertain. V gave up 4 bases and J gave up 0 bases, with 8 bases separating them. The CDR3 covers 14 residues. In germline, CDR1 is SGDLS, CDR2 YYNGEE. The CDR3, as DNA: TGTGCCAGCAGCCCTCGGAGCTCCTACAATGAGCAGTTCTTC. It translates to CASSPRSSYNEQFF.

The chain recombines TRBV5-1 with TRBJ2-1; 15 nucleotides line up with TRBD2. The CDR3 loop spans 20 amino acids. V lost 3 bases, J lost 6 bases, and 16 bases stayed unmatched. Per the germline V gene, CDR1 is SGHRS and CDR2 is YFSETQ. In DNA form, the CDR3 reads TGCGCCAGCAGCTCGGGGACTAGCGGGAGGACAGGCCCTCGTCCCAATGAGCAGTTCTTC. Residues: CASSSGTSGRTGPRPNEQFF.

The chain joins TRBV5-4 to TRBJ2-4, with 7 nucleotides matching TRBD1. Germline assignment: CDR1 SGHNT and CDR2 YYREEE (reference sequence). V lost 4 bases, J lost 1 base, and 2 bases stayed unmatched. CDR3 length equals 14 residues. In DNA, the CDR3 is TGTGCCAGCAGCCCGGGACAGGCCAAAAACATTCAGTACTTC. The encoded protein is CASSPGQAKNIQYF. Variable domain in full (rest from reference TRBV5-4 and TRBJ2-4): ETGVTQSPTHLIKTRGQQVTLRCSSQSGHNTVSWYQQALGQGPQFIFQYYREEENGRGNFPPRFSGLQFPNYSSELNVNALELDDSALYLCASSPGQAKNIQYFGAGTRLSVL.

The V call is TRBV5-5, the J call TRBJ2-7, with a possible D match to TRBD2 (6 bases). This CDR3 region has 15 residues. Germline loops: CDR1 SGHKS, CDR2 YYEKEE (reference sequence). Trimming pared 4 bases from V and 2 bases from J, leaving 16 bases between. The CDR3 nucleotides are TGTGCCAGCAGCCCCGGGGGAGCAGCCCCCTACGAGCAGTACTTC. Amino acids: CASSPGGAAPYEQYF.

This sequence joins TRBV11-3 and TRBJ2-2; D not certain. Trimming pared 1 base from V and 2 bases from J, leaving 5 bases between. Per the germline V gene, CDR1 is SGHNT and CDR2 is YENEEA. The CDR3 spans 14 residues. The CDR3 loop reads CASSLGVNTGELFF. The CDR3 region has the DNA TGTGCCAGCAGCTTAGGAGTAAACACCGGGGAGCTGTTTTTT.

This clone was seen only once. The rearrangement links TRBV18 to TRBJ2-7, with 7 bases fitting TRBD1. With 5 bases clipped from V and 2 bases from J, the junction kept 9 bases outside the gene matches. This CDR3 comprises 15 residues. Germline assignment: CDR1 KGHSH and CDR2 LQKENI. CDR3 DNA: TGTGCCAGCTCATCAGGACAGGATTTCACCTACGAGCAGTACTTC. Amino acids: CASSSGQDFTYEQYF. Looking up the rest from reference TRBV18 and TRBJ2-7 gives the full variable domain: NAGVMQNPRHLVRRRGQEARLRCSPMKGHSHVYWYRQLPEEGLKFMVYLQKENIIDESGMPKERFSAEFPKEGPSILRIQQVVRGDSAAYFCASSSGQDFTYEQYFGPGTRLTVT.

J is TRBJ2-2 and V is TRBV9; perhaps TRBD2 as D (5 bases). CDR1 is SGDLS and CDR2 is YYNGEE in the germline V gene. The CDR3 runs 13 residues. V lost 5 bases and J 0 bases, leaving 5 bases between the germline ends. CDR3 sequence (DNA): TGTGCCAGCAGGAGGGCGAACACCGGGGAGCTGTTTTTT. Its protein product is CASRRANTGELFF.

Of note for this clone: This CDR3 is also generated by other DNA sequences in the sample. CDR3 residues: CASSRGTYEQYF. CDR3 nucleotides: TGTGCCAGCAGCCGAGGGACCTACGAGCAGTACTTC. The chain joins TRBV7-6 to TRBJ2-7; TRBD2 might be the D (5 bases). The CDR3 runs 12 residues. V dropped 5 bases and J dropped 2 bases, with 7 bases sitting between them. Germline assignment: CDR1 SGHVS and CDR2 FNYEAQ.

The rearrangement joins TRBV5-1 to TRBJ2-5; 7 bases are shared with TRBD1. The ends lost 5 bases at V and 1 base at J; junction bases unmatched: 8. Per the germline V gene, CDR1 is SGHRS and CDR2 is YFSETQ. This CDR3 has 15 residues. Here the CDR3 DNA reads TGCGCCAGCAGATCTCAAGGGGGCGCCCAAGAGACCCAGTACTTC. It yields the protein CASRSQGGAQETQYF. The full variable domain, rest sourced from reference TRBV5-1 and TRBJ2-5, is KAGVTQTPRYLIKTRGQQVTLSCSPISGHRSVSWYQQTPGQGLQFLFEYFSETQRNKGNFPGRFSGRQFSNSRSEMNVSTLELGDSALYLCASRSQGGAQETQYFGPGTRLLVL.

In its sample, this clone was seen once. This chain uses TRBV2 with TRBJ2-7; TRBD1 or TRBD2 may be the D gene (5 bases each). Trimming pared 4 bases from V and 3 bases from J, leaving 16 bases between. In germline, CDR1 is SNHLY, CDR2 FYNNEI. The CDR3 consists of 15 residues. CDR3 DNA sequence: TGTGCCAGCAGTGTAGCAGGACTTGGGGGCTACGAGCAGTACTTC. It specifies CASSVAGLGGYEQYF.

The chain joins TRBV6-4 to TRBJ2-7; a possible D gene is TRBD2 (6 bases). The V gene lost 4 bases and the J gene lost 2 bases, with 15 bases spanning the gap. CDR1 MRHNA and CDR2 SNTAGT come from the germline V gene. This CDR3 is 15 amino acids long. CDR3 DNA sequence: TGTGCCAGCAGTGCGCTTCCGGGGGACGCCTACGAGCAGTACTTC. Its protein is CASSALPGDAYEQYF.

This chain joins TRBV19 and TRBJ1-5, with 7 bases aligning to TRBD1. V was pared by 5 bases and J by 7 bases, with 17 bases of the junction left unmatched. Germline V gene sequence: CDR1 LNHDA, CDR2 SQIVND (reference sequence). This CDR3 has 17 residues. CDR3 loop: CASSDQIGDRAAQPQHF. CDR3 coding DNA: TGTGCCAGTAGTGACCAGATAGGGGACAGAGCGGCCCAGCCCCAGCATTTT.

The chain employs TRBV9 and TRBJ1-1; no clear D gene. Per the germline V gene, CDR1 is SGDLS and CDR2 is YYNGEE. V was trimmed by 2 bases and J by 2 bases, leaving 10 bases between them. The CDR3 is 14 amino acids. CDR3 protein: CASSVTQDNTEAFF. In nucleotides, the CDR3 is TGTGCCAGCAGCGTTACCCAAGATAACACTGAAGCTTTCTTT.

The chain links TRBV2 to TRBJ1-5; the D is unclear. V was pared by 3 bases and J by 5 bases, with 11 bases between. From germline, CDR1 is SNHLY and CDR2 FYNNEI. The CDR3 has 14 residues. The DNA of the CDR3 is TGTGCCAGCAGTGAGGTCACAGCCCATCAGCCCCAGCATTTT. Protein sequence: CASSEVTAHQPQHF. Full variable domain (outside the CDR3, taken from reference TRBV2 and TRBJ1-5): EPEVTQTPSHQVTQMGQEVILRCVPISNHLYFYWYRQILGQKVEFLVSFYNNEISEKSEIFDDQFSVERPDGSNFTLKIRSTKLEDSAMYFCASSEVTAHQPQHFGDGTRLSIL.